The TCR beta chain under discussion was sequenced for a study of blood T cell repertoires in COVID-19. This CDR3 has 15 residues. The assay was immunoSEQ multiplex PCR, and TCRdb's table has in-frame clones only and misses some. The sample yields tens of thousands of clones, approximately 87% seen once. The chain is built from TRBV21-1 and TRBJ1-5. TRBV21-1 is listed as a pseudogene. Sequenced: peripheral blood. The sequence derives from a human donor in a cohort sampled during active COVID-19. CDR3 protein: CASSKLGGGRQPQHF. In DNA form, the CDR3 reads TGTGCCAGCAGCAAACTGGGGGGGGGAAGGCAGCCCCAGCATTTT.